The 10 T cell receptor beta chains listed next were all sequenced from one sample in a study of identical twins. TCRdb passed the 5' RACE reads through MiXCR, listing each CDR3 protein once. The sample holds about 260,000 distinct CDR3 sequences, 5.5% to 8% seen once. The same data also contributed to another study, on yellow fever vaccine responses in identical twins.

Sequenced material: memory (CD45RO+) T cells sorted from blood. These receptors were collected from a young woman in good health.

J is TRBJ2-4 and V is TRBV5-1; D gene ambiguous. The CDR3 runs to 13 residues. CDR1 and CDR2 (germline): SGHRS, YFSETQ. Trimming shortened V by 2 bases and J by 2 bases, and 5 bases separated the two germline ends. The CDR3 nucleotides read TGCGCCAGCAGCTTAGATACCAAAAACATTCAGTACTTC. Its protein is CASSLDTKNIQYF.

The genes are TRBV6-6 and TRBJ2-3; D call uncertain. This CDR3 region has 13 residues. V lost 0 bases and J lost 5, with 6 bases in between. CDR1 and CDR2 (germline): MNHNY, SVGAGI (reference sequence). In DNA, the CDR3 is TGTGCCAGCAGTTACTCGAGGCTAGATACGCAGTATTTT. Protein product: CASSYSRLDTQYF.

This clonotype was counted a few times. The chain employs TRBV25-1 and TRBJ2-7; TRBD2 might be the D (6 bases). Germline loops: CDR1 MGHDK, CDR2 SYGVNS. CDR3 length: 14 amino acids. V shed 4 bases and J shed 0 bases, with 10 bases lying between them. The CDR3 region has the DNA TGTGCCAGCAGTGTAACTAGCAGCTCCTACGAGCAGTACTTC. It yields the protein CASSVTSSSYEQYF.

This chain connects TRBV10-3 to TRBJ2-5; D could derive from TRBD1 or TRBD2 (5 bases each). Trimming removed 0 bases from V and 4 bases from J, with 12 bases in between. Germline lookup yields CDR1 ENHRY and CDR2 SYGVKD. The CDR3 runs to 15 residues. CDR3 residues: CAISESQGTGETQYF. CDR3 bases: TGTGCCATCAGTGAGTCGCAAGGGACCGGAGAGACCCAGTACTTC.

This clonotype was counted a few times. CDR3 in amino acids: CASSSGQGFDEQYF. The DNA of the CDR3 is TGTGCCAGCAGTTCGGGACAGGGATTCGACGAGCAGTACTTC. This chain joins TRBV6-5 and TRBJ2-7; 9 nucleotides agree with TRBD1. CDR1 and CDR2 (germline): MNHEY, SVGAGI. The CDR3 has 14 residues. The V gene end was trimmed by 4 bases and the J gene end by 5 bases; junction bases not matched to a gene: 6.

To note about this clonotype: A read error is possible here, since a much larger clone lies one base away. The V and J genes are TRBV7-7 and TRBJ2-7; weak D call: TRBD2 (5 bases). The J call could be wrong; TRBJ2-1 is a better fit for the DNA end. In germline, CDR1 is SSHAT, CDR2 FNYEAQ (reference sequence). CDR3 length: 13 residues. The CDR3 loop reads CASSPDFSYEQFF. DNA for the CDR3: TGTGCCAGCAGCCCGGACTTCTCCTACGAGCAGTTCTTC.

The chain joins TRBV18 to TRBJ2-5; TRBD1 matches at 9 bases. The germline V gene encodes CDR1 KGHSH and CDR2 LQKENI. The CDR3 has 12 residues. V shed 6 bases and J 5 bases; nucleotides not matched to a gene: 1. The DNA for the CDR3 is TGTGCCAGCTCTACAGGGGGCGAGACCCAGTACTTC. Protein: CASSTGGETQYF. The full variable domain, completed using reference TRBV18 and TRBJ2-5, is NAGVMQNPRHLVRRRGQEARLRCSPMKGHSHVYWYRQLPEEGLKFMVYLQKENIIDESGMPKERFSAEFPKEGPSILRIQQVVRGDSAAYFCASSTGGETQYFGPGTRLLVL.

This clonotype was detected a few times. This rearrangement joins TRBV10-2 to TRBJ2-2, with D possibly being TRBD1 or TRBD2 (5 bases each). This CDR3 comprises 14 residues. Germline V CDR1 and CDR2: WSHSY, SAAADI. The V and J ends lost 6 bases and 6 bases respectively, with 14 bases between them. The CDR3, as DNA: TGCGCCAGCAGCAGGGACGGACCCCCCGGGGAGCTGTTTTTT. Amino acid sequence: CASSRDGPPGELFF.

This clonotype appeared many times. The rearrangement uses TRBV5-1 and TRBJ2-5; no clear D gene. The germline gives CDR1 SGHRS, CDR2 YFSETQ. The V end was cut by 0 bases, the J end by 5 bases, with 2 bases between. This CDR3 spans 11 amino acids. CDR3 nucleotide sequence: TGCGCCAGCAGCTTGGATGAGACCCAGTACTTC. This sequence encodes CASSLDETQYF. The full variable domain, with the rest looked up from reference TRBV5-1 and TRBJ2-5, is KAGVTQTPRYLIKTRGQQVTLSCSPISGHRSVSWYQQTPGQGLQFLFEYFSETQRNKGNFPGRFSGRQFSNSRSEMNVSTLELGDSALYLCASSLDETQYFGPGTRLLVL.

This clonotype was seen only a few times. CDR3 protein: CASSQDQVPPPQFF. DNA of the CDR3: TGCGCCAGCAGCCAAGATCAAGTACCCCCACCGCAGTTCTTC. The V gene is TRBV4-1, the J gene TRBJ2-1, with D hard to call. The CDR3 contains 14 residues. V was shortened by 0 bases and J by 12 bases, with 15 bases between the two germline ends. Germline V gives CDR1 MGHRA, CDR2 YSYEKL.